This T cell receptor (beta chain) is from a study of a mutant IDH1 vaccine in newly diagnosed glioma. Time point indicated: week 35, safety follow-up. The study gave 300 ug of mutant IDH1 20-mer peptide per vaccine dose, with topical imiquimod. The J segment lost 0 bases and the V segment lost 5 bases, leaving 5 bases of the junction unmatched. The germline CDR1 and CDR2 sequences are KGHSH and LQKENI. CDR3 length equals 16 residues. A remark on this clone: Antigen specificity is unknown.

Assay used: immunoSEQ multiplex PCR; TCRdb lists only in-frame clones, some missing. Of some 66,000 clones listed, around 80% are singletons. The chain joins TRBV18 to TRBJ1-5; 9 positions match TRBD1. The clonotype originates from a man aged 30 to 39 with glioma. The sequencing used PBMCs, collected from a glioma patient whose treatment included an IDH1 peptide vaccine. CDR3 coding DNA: TGTGCCAGCTCAGGACAGGGGAGTTATAGCAATCAGCCCCAGCATTTT. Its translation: CASSGQGSYSNQPQHF.